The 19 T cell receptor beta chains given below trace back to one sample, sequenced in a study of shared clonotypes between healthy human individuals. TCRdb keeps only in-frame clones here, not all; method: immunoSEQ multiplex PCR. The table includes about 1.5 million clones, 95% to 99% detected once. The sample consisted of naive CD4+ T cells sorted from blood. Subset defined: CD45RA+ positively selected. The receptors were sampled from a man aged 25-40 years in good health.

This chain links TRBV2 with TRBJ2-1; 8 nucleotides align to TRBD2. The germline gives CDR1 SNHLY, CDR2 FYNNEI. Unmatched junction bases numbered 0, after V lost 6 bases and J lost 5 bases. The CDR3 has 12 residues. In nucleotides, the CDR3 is TGTGCCAGCAGGGGACTAGACAATGAGCAGTTCTTC. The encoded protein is CASRGLDNEQFF.

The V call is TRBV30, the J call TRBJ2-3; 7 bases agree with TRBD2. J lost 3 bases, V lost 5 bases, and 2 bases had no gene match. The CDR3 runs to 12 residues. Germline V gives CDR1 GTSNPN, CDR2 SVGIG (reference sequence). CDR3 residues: CAWQRGTDTQYF. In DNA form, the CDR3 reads TGTGCCTGGCAGCGGGGAACAGATACGCAGTATTTT. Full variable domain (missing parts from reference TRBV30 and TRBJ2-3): SQTIHQWPATLVQPVGSPLSLECTVEGTSNPNLYWYRQAAGRGLQLLFYSVGIGQISSEVPQNLSASRPQDRQFILSSKKLLLSDSGFYLCAWQRGTDTQYFGPGTRLTVL.

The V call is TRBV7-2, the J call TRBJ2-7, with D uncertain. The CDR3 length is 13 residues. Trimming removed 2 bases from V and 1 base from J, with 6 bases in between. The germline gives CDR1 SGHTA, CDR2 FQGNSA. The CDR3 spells CASSLQESYEQYF. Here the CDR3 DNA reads TGTGCCAGCAGCTTACAGGAGTCCTACGAGCAGTACTTC.

The CDR3 sequence: CASSLRDRLDEQFF. The CDR3 DNA follows: TGTGCCAGCAGTCTTAGGGACCGGCTCGATGAGCAGTTCTTC. The rearrangement links TRBV13 to TRBJ2-1; the D gene could be TRBD1 or TRBD2 (5 bases each). Germline V lookup: CDR1 PRHDT, CDR2 FYEKMQ (reference sequence). Trimming took 6 bases from V and 8 from J, leaving 17 bases between them. The CDR3 sequence is 14 residues long.

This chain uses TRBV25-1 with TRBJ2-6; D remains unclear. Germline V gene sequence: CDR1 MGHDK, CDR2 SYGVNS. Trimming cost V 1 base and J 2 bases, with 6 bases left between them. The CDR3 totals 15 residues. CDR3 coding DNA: TGTGCCAGCAGTGAATCAGGAGCTGGGGCCAACGTCCTGACTTTC. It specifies CASSESGAGANVLTF.

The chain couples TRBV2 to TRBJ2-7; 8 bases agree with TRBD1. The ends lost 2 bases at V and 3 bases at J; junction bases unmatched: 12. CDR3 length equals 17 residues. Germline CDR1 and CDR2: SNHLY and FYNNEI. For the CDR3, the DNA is TGTGCCAGCAGTGAATGGTTTTTTGGTGACAGGGGCTACGAGCAGTACTTC. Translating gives CASSEWFFGDRGYEQYF.

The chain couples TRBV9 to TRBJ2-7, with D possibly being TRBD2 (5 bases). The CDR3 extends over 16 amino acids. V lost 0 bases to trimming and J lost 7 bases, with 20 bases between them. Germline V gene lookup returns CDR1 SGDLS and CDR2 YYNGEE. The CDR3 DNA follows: TGTGCCAGCAGCGTAGCTTCGGGGATCTCACCGGGGGAGCAGTACTTC. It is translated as CASSVASGISPGEQYF.

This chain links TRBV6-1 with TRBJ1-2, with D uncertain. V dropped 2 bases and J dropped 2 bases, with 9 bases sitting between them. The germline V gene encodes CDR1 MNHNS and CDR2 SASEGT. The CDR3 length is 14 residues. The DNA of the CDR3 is TGTGCCAGCAGTGAATGGGCCAGCAACTATGGCTACACCTTC. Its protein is CASSEWASNYGYTF.

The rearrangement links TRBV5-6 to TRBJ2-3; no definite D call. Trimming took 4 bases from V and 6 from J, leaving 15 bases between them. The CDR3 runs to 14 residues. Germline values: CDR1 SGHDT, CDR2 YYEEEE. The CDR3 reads CASSPGRWGDTQYF. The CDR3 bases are TGTGCCAGCAGCCCCGGACGGTGGGGTGATACGCAGTATTTT. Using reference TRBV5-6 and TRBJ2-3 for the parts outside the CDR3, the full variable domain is DAGVTQSPTHLIKTRGQQVTLRCSPKSGHDTVSWYQQALGQGPQFIFQYYEEEERQRGNFPDRFSGHQFPNYSSELNVNALLLGDSALYLCASSPGRWGDTQYFGPGTRLTVL.

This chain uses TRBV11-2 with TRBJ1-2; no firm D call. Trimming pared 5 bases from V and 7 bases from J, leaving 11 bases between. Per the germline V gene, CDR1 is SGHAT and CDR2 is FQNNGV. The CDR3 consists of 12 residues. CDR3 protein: CASSPSRVGYTF. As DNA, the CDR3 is TGTGCCAGCAGCCCTAGCCGGGTTGGCTACACCTTC.

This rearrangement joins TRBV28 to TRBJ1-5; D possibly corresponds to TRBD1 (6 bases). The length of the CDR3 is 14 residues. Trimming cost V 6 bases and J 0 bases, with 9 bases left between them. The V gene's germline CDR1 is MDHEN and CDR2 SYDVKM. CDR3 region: CASRRDISNQPQHF. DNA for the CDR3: TGTGCCAGCAGGCGGGACATTAGCAATCAGCCCCAGCATTTT. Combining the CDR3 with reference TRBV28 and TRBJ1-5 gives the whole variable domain DVKVTQSSRYLVKRTGEKVFLECVQDMDHENMFWYRQDPGLGLRLIYFSYDVKMKEKGDIPEGYSVSREKKERFSLILESASTNQTSMYLCASRRDISNQPQHFGDGTRLSIL.

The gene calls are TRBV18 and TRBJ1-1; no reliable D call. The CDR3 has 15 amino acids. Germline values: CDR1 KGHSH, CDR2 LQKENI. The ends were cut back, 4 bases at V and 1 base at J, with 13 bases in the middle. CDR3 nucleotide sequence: TGTGCCAGCTCACGAGATGGACGGCAGAACACTGAAGCTTTCTTT. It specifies CASSRDGRQNTEAFF.

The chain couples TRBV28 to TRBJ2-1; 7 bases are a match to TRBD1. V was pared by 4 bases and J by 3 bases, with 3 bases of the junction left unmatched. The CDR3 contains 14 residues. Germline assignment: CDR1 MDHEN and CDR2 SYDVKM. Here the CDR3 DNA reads TGTGCCAGCAGTTCCGGGGACAGCTACAATGAGCAGTTCTTC. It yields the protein CASSSGDSYNEQFF. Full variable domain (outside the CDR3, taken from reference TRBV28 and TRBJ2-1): DVKVTQSSRYLVKRTGEKVFLECVQDMDHENMFWYRQDPGLGLRLIYFSYDVKMKEKGDIPEGYSVSREKKERFSLILESASTNQTSMYLCASSSGDSYNEQFFGPGTRLTVL.

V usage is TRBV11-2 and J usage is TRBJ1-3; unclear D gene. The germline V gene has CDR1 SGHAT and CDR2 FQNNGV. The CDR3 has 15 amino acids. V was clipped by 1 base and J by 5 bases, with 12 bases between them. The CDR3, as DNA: TGTGCCAGCAGCTTAGCCCCGGAGGGAAGAAACACCATATATTTT. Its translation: CASSLAPEGRNTIYF.

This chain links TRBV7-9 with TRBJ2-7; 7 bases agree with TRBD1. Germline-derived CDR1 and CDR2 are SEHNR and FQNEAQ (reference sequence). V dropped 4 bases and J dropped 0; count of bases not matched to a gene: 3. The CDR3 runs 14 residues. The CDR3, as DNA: TGTGCCAGCAGCTCGGGACAGAGCTCCTACGAGCAGTACTTC. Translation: CASSSGQSSYEQYF. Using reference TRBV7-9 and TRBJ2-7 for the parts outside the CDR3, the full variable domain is DTGVSQNPRHKITKRGQNVTFRCDPISEHNRLYWYRQTLGQGPEFLTYFQNEAQLEKSRLLSDRFSAERPKGSFSTLEIQRTEQGDSAMYLCASSSGQSSYEQYFGPGTRLTVT.

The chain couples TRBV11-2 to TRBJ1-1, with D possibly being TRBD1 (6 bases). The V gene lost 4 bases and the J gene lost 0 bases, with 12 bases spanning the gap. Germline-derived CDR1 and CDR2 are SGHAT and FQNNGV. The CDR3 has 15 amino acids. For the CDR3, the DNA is TGTGCCAGCAGCTCGTACAGGGCCATGAACACTGAAGCTTTCTTT. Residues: CASSSYRAMNTEAFF.

The CDR3 sequence: CASSPRDRPTGYTF. Here the CDR3 DNA reads TGTGCCAGCAGTCCCCGGGACAGGCCTACGGGCTACACCTTC. This sequence joins TRBV6-6 and TRBJ1-2; 8 nucleotides align to TRBD1. Losses at the gene ends were 5 bases for V and 8 bases for J; bases not matched to a gene: 10. The germline V gene has CDR1 MNHNY and CDR2 SVGAGI (reference sequence). CDR3 size: 14 residues.

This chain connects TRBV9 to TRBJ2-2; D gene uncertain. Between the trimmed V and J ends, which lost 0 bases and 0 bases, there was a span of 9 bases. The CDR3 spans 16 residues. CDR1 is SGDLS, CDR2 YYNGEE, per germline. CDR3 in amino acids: CASSVDVSPNTGELFF. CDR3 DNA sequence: TGTGCCAGCAGCGTAGATGTTAGCCCGAACACCGGGGAGCTGTTTTTT.

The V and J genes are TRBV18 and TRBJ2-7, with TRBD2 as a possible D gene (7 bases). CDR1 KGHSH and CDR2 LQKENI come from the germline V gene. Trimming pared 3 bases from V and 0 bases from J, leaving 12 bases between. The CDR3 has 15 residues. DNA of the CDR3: TGTGCCAGCTCACCCCCGGGGGGCCACTCCTACGAGCAGTACTTC. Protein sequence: CASSPPGGHSYEQYF.